The entry below gives a single T cell receptor (beta chain) sequence along with its context. The authors amplified TCR beta CDR3 regions, and they did so from RNA transcripts for repertoire sequencing. Following a first-round RT-PCR that used HTBI primers, a second-round multiplex PCR was carried out. One entry per CDR3 protein, called by TCRdb with MiXCR from the multiplex PCR reads. Here the sample spans around 600,000 distinct CDR3 sequences, under 50% being singletons. This sample is drawn from a study of Graves' ophthalmopathy and Graves' hyperthyroidism. Ophthalmopathy-affected donors exhibited moderate-to-severe activity, CAS ≥3, NOSPECS ≥4, and duration under 3 months. Other autoimmune diseases, uncontrolled infections, pregnancy or lactation ruled patients out of participation. The authors diagnosed from clinical symptoms, serum thyroxine, TRAb, thyroid ultrasound and orbital computed tomography.

Sequenced material: peripheral blood. This receptor was identified in an adult man with Graves' ophthalmopathy.

The CDR3 region has the DNA TGTGCCAGCAGCGACCGGGACAGCTCCTATGGCTACACCTTC. Amino acids: CASSDRDSSYGYTF. The V gene is TRBV7-8, the J gene TRBJ1-2, with 7 bases lining up with TRBD1. The CDR3 extends over 14 amino acids. Germline CDR1 SGHVS, CDR2 FQNEAQ. Trimming at V came to 5 bases and at J to 4 bases, leaving 7 bases not matched to a gene.